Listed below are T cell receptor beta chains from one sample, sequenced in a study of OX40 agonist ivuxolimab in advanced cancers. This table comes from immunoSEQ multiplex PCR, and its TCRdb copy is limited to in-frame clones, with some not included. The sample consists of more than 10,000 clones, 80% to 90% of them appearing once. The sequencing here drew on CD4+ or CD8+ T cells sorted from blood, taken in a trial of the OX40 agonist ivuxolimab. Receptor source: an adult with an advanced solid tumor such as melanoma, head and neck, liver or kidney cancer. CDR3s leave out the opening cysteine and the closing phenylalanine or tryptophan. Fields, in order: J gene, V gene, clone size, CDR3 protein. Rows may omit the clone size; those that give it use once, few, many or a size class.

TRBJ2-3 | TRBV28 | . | ASSFRTGEVDTQY
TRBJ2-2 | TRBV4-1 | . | ASRPGTNYGELF
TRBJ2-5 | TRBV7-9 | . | ASSLTAQETQY
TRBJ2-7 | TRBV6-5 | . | ASSYNSRLAGDEQY
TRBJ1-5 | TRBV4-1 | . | ASSQGNQPQH
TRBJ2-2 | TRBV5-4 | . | ASSSRDSLDTGELF
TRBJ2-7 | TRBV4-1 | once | ASSQVIAGGSYEQY
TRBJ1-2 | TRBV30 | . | AWSAGTGGYGYT
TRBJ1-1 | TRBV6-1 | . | ASSELGQGIRQNTEAF
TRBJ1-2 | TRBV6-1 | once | ASSGTRGDNYGYT
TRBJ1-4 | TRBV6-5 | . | ASSLLGEKLF
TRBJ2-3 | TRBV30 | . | AWGDRADTQY
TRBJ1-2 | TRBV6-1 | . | ASSEMMGERGGYT
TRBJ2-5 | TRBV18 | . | ASSPPGQGTQY
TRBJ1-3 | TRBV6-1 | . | ASGRQGNTIY
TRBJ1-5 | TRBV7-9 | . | ASSPTGVSQPQH
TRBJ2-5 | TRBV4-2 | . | ASSQESRQETQY
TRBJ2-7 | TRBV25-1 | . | ASSPTAARYEQY
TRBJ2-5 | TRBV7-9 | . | ASSPDSLRTQY
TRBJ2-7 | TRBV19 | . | ASSTLEQYEQY
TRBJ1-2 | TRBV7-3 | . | ASSLMQGPLNYGYT
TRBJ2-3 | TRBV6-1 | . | ASSDLAGSTDTQY
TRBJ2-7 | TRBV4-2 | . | ASSQASGGQAYEQY
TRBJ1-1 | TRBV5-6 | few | ASSPGNTEAF
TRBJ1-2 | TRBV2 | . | ASSVGRNSRRYT
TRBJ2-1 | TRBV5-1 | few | ASSPQDRASGGAGEQF
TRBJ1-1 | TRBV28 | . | ASSPRTGNTEAF
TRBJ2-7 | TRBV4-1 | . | ASSLGHGGGYEQY
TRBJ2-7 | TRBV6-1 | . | ASLRGEWDEQY
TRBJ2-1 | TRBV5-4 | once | ASSPRTSSYNEQF
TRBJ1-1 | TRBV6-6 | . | ASSYAGPRLYTEAF
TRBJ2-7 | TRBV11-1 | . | ASSTRQGMAYEQY
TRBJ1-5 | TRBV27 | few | ASSLLGQGDQPQH
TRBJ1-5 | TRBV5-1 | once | ASSLENGQVRGLGGNQPQH